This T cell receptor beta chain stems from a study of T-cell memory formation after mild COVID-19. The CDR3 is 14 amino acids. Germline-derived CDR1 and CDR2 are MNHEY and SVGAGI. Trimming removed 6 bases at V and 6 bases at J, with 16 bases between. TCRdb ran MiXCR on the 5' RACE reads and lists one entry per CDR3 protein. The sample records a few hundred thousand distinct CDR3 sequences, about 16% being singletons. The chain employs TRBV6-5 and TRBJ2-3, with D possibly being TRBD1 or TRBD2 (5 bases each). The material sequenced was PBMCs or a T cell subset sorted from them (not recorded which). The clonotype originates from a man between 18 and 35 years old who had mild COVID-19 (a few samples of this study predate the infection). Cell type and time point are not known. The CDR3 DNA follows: TGTGCCAGCAGCCAGAGTACCGAGGGGGATACGCAGTATTTT. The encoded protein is CASSQSTEGDTQYF.